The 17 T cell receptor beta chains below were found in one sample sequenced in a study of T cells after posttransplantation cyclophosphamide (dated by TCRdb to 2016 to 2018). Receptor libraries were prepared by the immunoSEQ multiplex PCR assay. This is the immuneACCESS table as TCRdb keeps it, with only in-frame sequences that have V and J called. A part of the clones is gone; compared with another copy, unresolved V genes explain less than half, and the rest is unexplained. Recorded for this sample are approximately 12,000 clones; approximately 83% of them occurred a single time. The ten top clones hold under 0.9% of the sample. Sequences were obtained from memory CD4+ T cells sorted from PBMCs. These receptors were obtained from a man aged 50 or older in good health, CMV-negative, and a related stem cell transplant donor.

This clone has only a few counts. As DNA, the CDR3 is TGTGCCAGCAGCTCCGGGGGACAGGGGGCAGAGACCCAGTACTTC. Amino acids: CASSSGGQGAETQYF. This sequence joins TRBV7-6 and TRBJ2-5; 12 bases line up with TRBD1. The germline V gene encodes CDR1 SGHVS and CDR2 FNYEAQ. Germline trimming cut 4 bases from V and 4 bases from J; bases unmatched to any gene: 4. The CDR3 contains 15 residues.

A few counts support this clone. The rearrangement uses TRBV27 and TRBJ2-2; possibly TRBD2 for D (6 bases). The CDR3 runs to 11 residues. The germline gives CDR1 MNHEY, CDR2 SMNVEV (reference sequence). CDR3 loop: CATGRFGELFF. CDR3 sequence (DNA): TGTGCGACTGGGAGGTTCGGGGAGCTGTTTTTT.

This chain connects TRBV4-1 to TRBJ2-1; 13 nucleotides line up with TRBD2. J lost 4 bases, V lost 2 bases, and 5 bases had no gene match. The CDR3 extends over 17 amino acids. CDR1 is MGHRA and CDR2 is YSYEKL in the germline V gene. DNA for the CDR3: TGCGCCAGCAGCCAATTACTAGCGGGAGGGCCTTACAATGAGCAGTTCTTC. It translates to CASSQLLAGGPYNEQFF.

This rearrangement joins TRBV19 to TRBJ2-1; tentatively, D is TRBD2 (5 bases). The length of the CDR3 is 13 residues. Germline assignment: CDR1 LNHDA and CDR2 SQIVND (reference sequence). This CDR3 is CASEGHSYNEQFF. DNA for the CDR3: TGTGCTAGTGAGGGCCACTCCTACAATGAGCAGTTCTTC.

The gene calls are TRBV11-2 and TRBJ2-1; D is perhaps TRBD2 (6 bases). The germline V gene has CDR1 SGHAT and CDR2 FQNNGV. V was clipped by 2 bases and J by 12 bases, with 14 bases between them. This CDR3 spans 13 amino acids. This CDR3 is CASSLLIAGGQFF. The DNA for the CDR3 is TGTGCCAGCAGCTTACTAATAGCCGGGGGGCAGTTCTTC.

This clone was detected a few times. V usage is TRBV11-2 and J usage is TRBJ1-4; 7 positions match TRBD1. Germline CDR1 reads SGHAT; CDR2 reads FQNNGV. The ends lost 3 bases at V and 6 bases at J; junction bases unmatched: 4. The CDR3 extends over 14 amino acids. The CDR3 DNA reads TGTGCCAGCAGCTTGGCAGGACAGGATGAAAAACTGTTTTTT. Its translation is CASSLAGQDEKLFF. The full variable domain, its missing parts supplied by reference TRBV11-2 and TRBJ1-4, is EAGVAQSPRYKIIEKRQSVAFWCNPISGHATLYWYQQILGQGPKLLIQFQNNGVVDDSQLPKDRFSAERLKGVDSTLKIQPAKLEDSAVYLCASSLAGQDEKLFFGSGTQLSVL.

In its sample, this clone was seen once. DNA of the CDR3: TGCGCCAGCAGCTCAACAGGAAACTGGGGCGAGCAGTACTTC. Translation gives CASSSTGNWGEQYF. V and J are TRBV5-1 and TRBJ2-7; D may be TRBD1 (5 bases). V gave up 3 bases and J gave up 6 bases, with 16 bases separating them. The CDR3 runs to 14 residues. CDR1 is SGHRS, CDR2 YFSETQ, per germline.

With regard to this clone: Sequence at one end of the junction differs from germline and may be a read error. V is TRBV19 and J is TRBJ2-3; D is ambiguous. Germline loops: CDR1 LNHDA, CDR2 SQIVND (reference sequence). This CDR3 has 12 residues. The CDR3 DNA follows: TGTGCCAGTAGGATAGCAGGAGATACGCAGTATTTT. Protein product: CASRIAGDTQYF.

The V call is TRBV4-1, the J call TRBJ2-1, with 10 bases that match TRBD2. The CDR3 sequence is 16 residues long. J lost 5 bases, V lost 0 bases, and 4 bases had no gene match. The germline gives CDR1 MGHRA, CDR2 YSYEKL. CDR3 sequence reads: CASSQDEREGHNEQFF. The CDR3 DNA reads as TGCGCCAGCAGCCAAGATGAGCGGGAGGGACACAATGAGCAGTTCTTC.

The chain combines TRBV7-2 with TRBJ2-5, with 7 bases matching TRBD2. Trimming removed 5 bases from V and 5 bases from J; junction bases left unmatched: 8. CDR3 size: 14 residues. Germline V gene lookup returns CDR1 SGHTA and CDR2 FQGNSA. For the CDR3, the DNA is TGTGCCAGCAGCCCCTGGGGGGGTGGGGAGACCCAGTACTTC. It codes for CASSPWGGGETQYF.

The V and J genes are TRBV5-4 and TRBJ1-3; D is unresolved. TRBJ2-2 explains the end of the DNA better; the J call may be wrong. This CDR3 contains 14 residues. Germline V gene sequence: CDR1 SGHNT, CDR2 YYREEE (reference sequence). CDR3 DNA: TGTGCCAGCAGCTTGGATTACAGTTCCGGGGAGCTGTTTTTT. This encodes CASSLDYSSGELFF.

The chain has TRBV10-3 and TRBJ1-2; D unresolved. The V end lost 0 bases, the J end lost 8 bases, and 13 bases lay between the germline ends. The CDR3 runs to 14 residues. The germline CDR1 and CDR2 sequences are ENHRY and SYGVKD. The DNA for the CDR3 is TGTGCCATCAGTGAGTCTCTAGTTCGTGAGGGCTACACCTTC. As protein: CAISESLVREGYTF.

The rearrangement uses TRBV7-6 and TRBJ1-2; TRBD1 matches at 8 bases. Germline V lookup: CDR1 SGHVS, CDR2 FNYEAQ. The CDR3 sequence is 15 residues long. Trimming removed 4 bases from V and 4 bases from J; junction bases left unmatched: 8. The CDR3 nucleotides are TGTGCCAGCAGCTCTCCCGGACAGGGCCTCTATGGCTACACCTTC. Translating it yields CASSSPGQGLYGYTF.

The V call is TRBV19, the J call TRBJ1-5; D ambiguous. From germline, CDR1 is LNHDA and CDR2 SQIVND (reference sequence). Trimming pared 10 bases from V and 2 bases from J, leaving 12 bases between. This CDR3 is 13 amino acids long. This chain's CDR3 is CATLGGGNQPQHF. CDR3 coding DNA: TGTGCCACCCTAGGAGGAGGCAATCAGCCCCAGCATTTT.

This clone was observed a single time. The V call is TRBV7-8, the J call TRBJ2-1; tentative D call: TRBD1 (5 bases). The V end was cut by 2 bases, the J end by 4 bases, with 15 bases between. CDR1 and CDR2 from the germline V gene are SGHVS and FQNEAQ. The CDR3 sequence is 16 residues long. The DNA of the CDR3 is TGTGCCAGCAGCTTAAAAGGGGCTCAGATATACAATGAGCAGTTCTTC. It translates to CASSLKGAQIYNEQFF.

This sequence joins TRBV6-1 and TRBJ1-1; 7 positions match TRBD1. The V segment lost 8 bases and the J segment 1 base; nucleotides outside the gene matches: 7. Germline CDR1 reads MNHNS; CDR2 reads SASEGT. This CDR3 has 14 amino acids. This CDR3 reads CASSFQGENTEAFF. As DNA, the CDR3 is TGTGCCAGCTCTTTTCAGGGGGAGAACACTGAAGCTTTCTTT.

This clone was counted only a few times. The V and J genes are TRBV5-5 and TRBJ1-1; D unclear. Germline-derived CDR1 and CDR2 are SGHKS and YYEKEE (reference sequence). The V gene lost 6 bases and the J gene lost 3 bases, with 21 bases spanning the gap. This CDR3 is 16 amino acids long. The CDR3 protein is CASTLLHTGGYTEAFF. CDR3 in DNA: TGTGCCAGCACCCTACTTCACACGGGAGGGTACACTGAAGCTTTCTTT.